This T cell receptor (beta chain) derives from a study of blood T cell repertoires in COVID-19. On the study more broadly: Sites in the United States, Italy and Spain provided acute and convalescent COVID-19 samples. Nucleic acid was either cDNA or gDNA, and it came from T cells, B-cell-depleted T cells, or PBMCs.

Original processing notes: Amplified reference gene primers provided the basis for estimating nucleated cell counts. This table comes from immunoSEQ multiplex PCR, and its TCRdb copy is limited to in-frame clones, with some not included. Clonal size and the V and J genes are those of that table, whereas D and trimming came from the DNA. The sample carries around 100,000 clones, about nine tenths recorded once. CDR1 is GTSNPN, CDR2 SVGIG, per germline (reference sequence). V lost 0 bases to trimming and J lost 8 bases, with 10 bases between them. This CDR3 has 12 residues. The sequencing input was peripheral blood. The V and J genes are TRBV30 and TRBJ1-1, with D possibly being TRBD1 (5 bases). This receptor was identified in a man younger than 35 with acute or convalescent COVID-19. The chain's CDR3 is CAWSVHGGEAFF. The CDR3 bases are TGTGCCTGGAGTGTACATGGGGGGGAAGCTTTCTTT. Looking up the rest from reference TRBV30 and TRBJ1-1 gives the full variable domain: SQTIHQWPATLVQPVGSPLSLECTVEGTSNPNLYWYRQAAGRGLQLLFYSVGIGQISSEVPQNLSASRPQDRQFILSSKKLLLSDSGFYLCAWSVHGGEAFFGQGTRLTVV.